A single sample is the source of the 21 T cell receptor beta chains below, sequenced in a study of OX40 agonist ivuxolimab in advanced cancers. Clones were sequenced by immunoSEQ multiplex PCR, and TCRdb holds only the in-frame ones, with some missing. Of almost 50,000 clones listed, about four fifths are singletons. The starting material was CD4+ or CD8+ T cells sorted from blood, obtained in a trial of the OX40 agonist ivuxolimab. These receptors all come from an adult with an advanced solid tumor such as melanoma, head and neck, liver or kidney cancer.

The chain links TRBV2 to TRBJ2-1, with 11 bases matching TRBD1. The CDR3 spans 13 residues. The germline CDR1 and CDR2 sequences are SNHLY and FYNNEI. V was pared by 8 bases and J by 7 bases, with 4 bases of the junction left unmatched. CDR3 sequence: CASRDRGRNEQFF. Written as DNA, the CDR3 is TGTGCCAGCCGGGACAGGGGGAGGAATGAGCAGTTCTTC.

A word on this clone: Different DNA sequences within this sample yield the same CDR3. This chain links TRBV27 with TRBJ1-4; the D is unclear. The CDR3 covers 13 residues. Germline CDR1 reads MNHEY; CDR2 reads SMNVEV (reference sequence). V lost 5 bases and J 5 bases, leaving 9 bases between the germline ends. Here the CDR3 reads CASSLWPNEKLFF. The CDR3 DNA sequence: TGTGCCAGCAGTCTATGGCCGAATGAAAAACTGTTTTTT.

The V gene is TRBV20-1, the J gene TRBJ2-7; no firm D call. The CDR3 is made up of 10 amino acids. The V and J ends lost 6 bases and 7 bases respectively, with 10 bases between them. The germline CDR1 and CDR2 sequences are DFQATT and SNEGSKA (reference sequence). CDR3 sequence reads: CSAPQGEQYF. The CDR3 DNA follows: TGCAGTGCGCCTCAAGGAGAGCAGTACTTC.

Only a few counts were recorded for this clone. The chain recombines TRBV28 with TRBJ1-1, with D maybe TRBD1 (6 bases). The CDR3 is 12 residues long. V lost 5 bases and J 5 bases, leaving 9 bases between the germline ends. Looked up from germline, CDR1 is MDHEN and CDR2 is SYDVKM. The CDR3 protein is CASSIGGTEAFF. CDR3 DNA sequence: TGTGCCAGCAGTATAGGGGGGACTGAAGCTTTCTTT. The whole variable domain, remainder taken from reference TRBV28 and TRBJ1-1, is DVKVTQSSRYLVKRTGEKVFLECVQDMDHENMFWYRQDPGLGLRLIYFSYDVKMKEKGDIPEGYSVSREKKERFSLILESASTNQTSMYLCASSIGGTEAFFGQGTRLTVV.

This rearrangement joins TRBV27 to TRBJ2-1; 10 nucleotides line up with TRBD1. The V gene end was trimmed by 5 bases and the J gene end by 8 bases; junction bases not matched to a gene: 9. The CDR3 runs to 15 residues. Germline loops: CDR1 MNHEY, CDR2 SMNVEV (reference sequence). The CDR3 protein is CASSIGTGAMDEQFF. CDR3 nucleotide sequence: TGTGCCAGCAGTATTGGGACAGGGGCTATGGATGAGCAGTTCTTC.

This chain connects TRBV5-5 to TRBJ2-1; D is ambiguous. The CDR3 has 12 residues. Germline-derived CDR1 and CDR2 are SGHKS and YYEKEE (reference sequence). V was shortened by 0 bases and J by 9 bases, with 7 bases between the two germline ends. The CDR3 reads CASSLEGIEQFF. The CDR3 DNA reads as TGTGCCAGCAGCTTGGAAGGGATTGAGCAGTTCTTC.

This chain links TRBV19 with TRBJ1-5, with D possibly matching TRBD1 (5 bases). Germline lookup yields CDR1 LNHDA and CDR2 SQIVND (reference sequence). V was trimmed by 4 bases and J by 4 bases, leaving 14 bases between them. The CDR3 is 15 residues long. CDR3 sequence (DNA): TGTGCCAGTAGTACCGAGGGACGGTCAAATCAGCCCCAGCATTTT. This codes for CASSTEGRSNQPQHF. Filled out from reference TRBV19 and TRBJ1-5, the complete variable domain reads DGGITQSPKYLFRKEGQNVTLSCEQNLNHDAMYWYRQDPGQGLRLIYYSQIVNDFQKGDIAEGYSVSREKKESFPLTVTSAQKNPTAFYLCASSTEGRSNQPQHFGDGTRLSIL.

This sequence joins TRBV28 and TRBJ2-1, with TRBD2 identical over 7 bases. From germline, CDR1 is MDHEN and CDR2 SYDVKM. With V trimmed by 4 bases and J by 2 bases, 8 bases remained unmatched. The CDR3 consists of 16 residues. CDR3 region: CASSSAREAAYNEQFF. CDR3 coding DNA: TGTGCCAGCAGTTCCGCCCGGGAGGCGGCCTACAATGAGCAGTTCTTC.

The chain recombines TRBV11-1 with TRBJ2-1; D is possibly TRBD1 (6 bases). Germline assignment: CDR1 SGHAT and CDR2 FQDESV (reference sequence). V lost 0 bases and J 4 bases, leaving 10 bases between the germline ends. The CDR3 loop spans 15 amino acids. For the CDR3, the DNA is TGTGCCAGCAGCTTAGCCCGGGACACATACAATGAGCAGTTCTTC. This codes for CASSLARDTYNEQFF.

The CDR3 DNA sequence: TGTGCCAGCAGTCCCCCCCGAGACAGCTATGGCTACACCTTC. Translated: CASSPPRDSYGYTF. The chain links TRBV28 to TRBJ1-2, with a weak D call TRBD1 (5 bases). Germline V CDR1 and CDR2: MDHEN, SYDVKM. The CDR3 is 14 amino acids. The ends were cut back, 5 bases at V and 4 bases at J, with 14 bases in the middle.

The V gene is TRBV27, the J gene TRBJ2-7; tentatively, D is TRBD1 or TRBD2 (6 bases each). Trimming left V 6 bases short and J 6 bases short, with 15 bases between. Germline CDR1 reads MNHEY; CDR2 reads SMNVEV (reference sequence). The CDR3 has 13 residues. This CDR3 is CASSGGTPLEQYF. CDR3 bases: TGTGCCAGCAGCGGCGGGACACCACTCGAGCAGTACTTC.

V gene TRBV27 combines with J gene TRBJ2-1; 12 positions agree with TRBD1. The CDR3 extends over 14 amino acids. V was pared by 5 bases and J by 8 bases, with 4 bases of the junction left unmatched. Germline V gives CDR1 MNHEY, CDR2 SMNVEV (reference sequence). Here the CDR3 DNA reads TGTGCCAGCAGTCCCGGGACAGGGGGCGATGAGCAGTTCTTC. Its protein is CASSPGTGGDEQFF.

This clone appeared a single time. This chain joins TRBV9 and TRBJ2-1; TRBD2 matches 14 bases. Germline CDR1 reads SGDLS; CDR2 reads YYNGEE. The CDR3 runs 15 residues. J lost 6 bases, V lost 4 bases, and 3 bases had no gene match. The CDR3 loop is CASSLGTSGGNEQFF. The CDR3 region has the DNA TGTGCCAGCAGCCTGGGGACTAGCGGGGGCAATGAGCAGTTCTTC.

DNA for the CDR3: TGTGCCAGCAGCGATGGGACAGCCTGGGGGACTGAAGCTTTCTTT. Its protein product is CASSDGTAWGTEAFF. The chain has TRBV7-9 and TRBJ1-1; TRBD1 agrees at 7 bases. Germline CDR1 SEHNR, CDR2 FQNEAQ (reference sequence). V lost 5 bases, J lost 5 bases, and 11 bases stayed unmatched. CDR3 length equals 15 residues.

The chain is built from TRBV29-1 and TRBJ2-1, with D possibly called TRBD1 or TRBD2 (5 bases each). Germline CDR1 is SQVTM and CDR2 is ANQGSEA. The CDR3 loop spans 13 amino acids. V lost 6 bases to trimming and J lost 9 bases, with 18 bases between them. For the CDR3, the DNA is TGCAGCGTCACAGGATTCCGGGGTGGTGAGCAGTTCTTC. It specifies CSVTGFRGGEQFF.

Only a few counts were recorded for this clone. V and J are TRBV27 and TRBJ1-6, with TRBD1 matching 9 bases. V shed 3 bases and J 7 bases; nucleotides not matched to a gene: 4. Germline CDR1 is MNHEY and CDR2 is SMNVEV (reference sequence). This CDR3 contains 15 residues. In nucleotides, the CDR3 is TGTGCCAGCAGTTTGTCCGGGACAGGGAATTCACCCCTCCACTTT. It is translated as CASSLSGTGNSPLHF.

The chain uses TRBV27 and TRBJ1-4; a weak D match, TRBD1 (6 bases). The V end was cut by 5 bases, the J end by 7 bases, with 20 bases between. This CDR3 comprises 16 residues. The germline CDR1 and CDR2 sequences are MNHEY and SMNVEV (reference sequence). The CDR3 protein is CASSTGGPQGFEKLFF. In nucleotides, the CDR3 is TGTGCCAGCAGTACCGGGGGCCCCCAGGGATTTGAAAAACTGTTTTTT.

The chain carries TRBV2 and TRBJ1-5; no clear D. Germline loops: CDR1 SNHLY, CDR2 FYNNEI. The CDR3 runs 14 residues. The V gene lost 6 bases and the J gene lost 4 bases, with 13 bases spanning the gap. CDR3 residues: CASSVNLWNQPQHF. CDR3 coding DNA: TGTGCCAGCAGCGTAAATTTGTGGAATCAGCCCCAGCATTTT. The whole variable domain, filled in from reference TRBV2 and TRBJ1-5, reads EPEVTQTPSHQVTQMGQEVILRCVPISNHLYFYWYRQILGQKVEFLVSFYNNEISEKSEIFDDQFSVERPDGSNFTLKIRSTKLEDSAMYFCASSVNLWNQPQHFGDGTRLSIL.

The CDR3 DNA reads TGTGCCAGCAGCTTTTCATCACAGGGAGGTTTCAATGAGCAGTTCTTC. Translated: CASSFSSQGGFNEQFF. The chain links TRBV7-6 to TRBJ2-1; tentatively, D is TRBD1 or TRBD2 (6 bases each). The CDR3 runs to 16 residues. Per germline, CDR1 SGHVS and CDR2 FNYEAQ. Between the trimmed V and J ends, which lost 3 bases and 6 bases, there was a span of 18 bases.

The V call is TRBV15, the J call TRBJ1-1, with 11 bases identical to TRBD1. Germline V lookup: CDR1 LNHNV, CDR2 YYDKDF (reference sequence). The CDR3 runs 14 residues. Unmatched junction bases numbered 7, after V lost 9 bases and J lost 4 bases. The CDR3 DNA sequence: TGTGCCACAGCAACCGGGACAGGGGGCACTGAAGCTTTCTTT. It translates to CATATGTGGTEAFF.

As to this clone: A junction end diverges from the germline sequence, so it may reflect a read error. The genes are TRBV15 and TRBJ2-1, with a tentative D call TRBD2 (6 bases). The germline V gene encodes CDR1 LNHNV and CDR2 YYDKDF (reference sequence). The CDR3 covers 19 residues. CDR3 DNA: TGTGCCACCAGCATACGAGGCGGGATCCTAAAAGCGGAGGATAATGGGCAGTTCTTC. It encodes CATSIRGGILKAEDNGQFF.